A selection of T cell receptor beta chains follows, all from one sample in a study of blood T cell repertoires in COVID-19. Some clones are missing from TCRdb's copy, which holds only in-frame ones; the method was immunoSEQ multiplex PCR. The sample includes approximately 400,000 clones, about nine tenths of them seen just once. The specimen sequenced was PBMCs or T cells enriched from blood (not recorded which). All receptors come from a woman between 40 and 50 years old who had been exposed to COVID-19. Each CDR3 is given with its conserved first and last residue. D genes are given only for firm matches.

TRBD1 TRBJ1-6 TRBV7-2 CASSNYANRGGSPLHF TGTGCCAGCAGTAACTACGCGAACAGGGGGGGCTCACCCCTCCACTTT
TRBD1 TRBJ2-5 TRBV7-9 CASGQGKQETQYF TGTGCCAGCGGACAGGGGAAACAAGAGACCCAGTACTTC
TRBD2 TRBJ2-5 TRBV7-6 CASSLGLAGGRETQYF TGTGCCAGCAGCCTGGGACTAGCGGGGGGGAGAGAGACCCAGTACTTC
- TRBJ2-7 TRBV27 CASSPGRPSYEQYF TGTGCCAGCAGCCCGGGAAGACCATCCTACGAGCAGTACTTC
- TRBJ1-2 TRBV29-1 CSVDEGDYGYTF TGCAGCGTTGACGAGGGGGACTATGGCTACACCTTC
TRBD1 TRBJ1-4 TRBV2 CASSEDRGSSEKLFF TGTGCCAGCAGTGAAGACAGGGGTAGTAGTGAAAAACTGTTTTTT
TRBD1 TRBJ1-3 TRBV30 CAWSRGQAGGNTIYF TGTGCCTGGTCCCGCGGACAGGCCGGGGGAAACACCATATATTTT
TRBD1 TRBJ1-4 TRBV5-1 CASSLGTGNEKLFF TGCGCCAGCAGCTTGGGGACAGGAAATGAAAAACTGTTTTTT
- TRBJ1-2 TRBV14 CASSQGIFGYGYTF TGTGCCAGCAGCCAAGGCATTTTCGGCTATGGCTACACCTTC
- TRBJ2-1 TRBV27 CASSFGNRGEQFF TGTGCCAGCAGTTTCGGGAACAGAGGCGAGCAGTTCTTC
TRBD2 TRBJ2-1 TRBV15 CATSRTGTSGNEQFF TGTGCCACCAGCAGAACCGGGACTAGCGGCAATGAGCAGTTCTTC
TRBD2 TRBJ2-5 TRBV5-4 CASSVTGTSGRSSETQYF TGTGCCAGCAGCGTAACCGGGACTAGCGGGAGATCGTCAGAGACCCAGTACTTC
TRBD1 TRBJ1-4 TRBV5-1 CASSPMDRGGGKLFF TGCGCCAGCAGCCCAATGGACAGGGGAGGGGGAAAACTGTTTTTT
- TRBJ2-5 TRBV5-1 CASSLGLGQETQYF TGCGCCAGCAGCTTGGGTCTCGGGCAAGAGACCCAGTACTTC
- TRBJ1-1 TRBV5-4 CASSRRGGSGAEAFF TGTGCCAGCAGCCGGCGAGGAGGATCCGGGGCTGAAGCTTTCTTT